A selection of T cell receptor beta chains follows, all from one sample in a study of T-cell reconstitution after alpha-beta-depleted transplantation in children. From the PCR reads, TCRdb called clonotypes with MiXCR, one entry per CDR3 protein. This table holds about 98,000 distinct CDR3 sequences, about 7.5% found once. Sequencing used PBMCs, obtained before TCRalphabeta/CD19-depleted stem cell transplant. Source of these receptors: a boy under 10 years old with acute lymphoblastic leukemia, due to receive a stem cell transplant. CDR3s include the opening cysteine and the closing phenylalanine or tryptophan. Each record gives: CDR3 DNA, CDR3 protein, D gene, CDR3 length, V gene, J gene, clone size. The D gene is left open where the match is weak. The size field is filled for only some rows; it gives once, few, many or a size class.

TGTGCCAGCAGCTTAGAGAAGAGCTCCTACAATGAGCAGTTCTTC	CASSLEKSSYNEQFF	-	15	TRBV7-8	TRBJ2-1	-
TGCAGTGCTAGATGGGGGTATGGCTACACCTTC	CSARWGYGYTF	-	11	TRBV20-1	TRBJ1-2	-
TGTGCCAGCAGCTTAGAGGCCTCGGGCGGAGAGACCCAGTACTTC	CASSLEASGGETQYF	-	15	TRBV7-2	TRBJ2-5	few
TGTGCCAGCAGCTTGGCCCCGGGCAGGGGGCTTCTTAACTATGGCTACACCTTC	CASSLAPGRGLLNYGYTF	TRBD1	18	TRBV5-5	TRBJ1-2	many
TGCAGTGCTAGAGTCATCCTAGAGATGAACACTGAAGCTTTCTTT	CSARVILEMNTEAFF	-	15	TRBV20-1	TRBJ1-1	many
TGTGCCAGCAGTTCGGAGGGAGAGGAGACCCAGTACTTC	CASSSEGEETQYF	-	13	TRBV12-3/TRBV12-4	TRBJ2-5	many
TGTGCCAGCAGAGAGGCAATTAAGGGGGACAGGGTGGGCACTGAAGCTTTCTTT	CASREAIKGDRVGTEAFF	TRBD1	18	TRBV12-3/TRBV12-4	TRBJ1-1	many
TGTGCCAGCAGCGTATTCGGCGGGGGGCCCGAGACCCAGTACTTC	CASSVFGGGPETQYF	TRBD2	15	TRBV9	TRBJ2-5	-
TGTGCCAGCGCGCTAGCGGGGGTTGATACGCAGTATTTT	CASALAGVDTQYF	TRBD2	13	TRBV12-3/TRBV12-4	TRBJ2-3	-
TGTGCCAGCAACGTGGGGGGACAGGGGTACGAGCAGTACTTC	CASNVGGQGYEQYF	TRBD1	14	TRBV12-3/TRBV12-4	TRBJ2-7	-
TGTGCCAGCAGCCAACAGGGGGGGAATTCACCCCTCCACTTT	CASSQQGGNSPLHF	TRBD1	14	TRBV27	TRBJ1-6	many
TGTGCCAGCAGCTTAAACAGGCTATTGAACACTGAAGCTTTCTTT	CASSLNRLLNTEAFF	-	15	TRBV28	TRBJ1-1	many
TGTGCCAGCAGCCAGTCATTTGGAGCGGGGCCTAGCACAGATACGCAGTATTTT	CASSQSFGAGPSTDTQYF	TRBD2	18	TRBV3-1	TRBJ2-3	few
TGTGCCAGCTCACCGTCCGGGAACACCGGGGAGCTGTTTTTT	CASSPSGNTGELFF	-	14	TRBV18	TRBJ2-2	few
TGTGCCAGCAGCCCGGACAGGGCTGGAGAGACCCAGTACTTC	CASSPDRAGETQYF	TRBD1	14	TRBV7-2	TRBJ2-5	many
TGTGCCAGCAGTCCAGGGGGCCCCTACGAGCAGTACTTC	CASSPGGPYEQYF	TRBD1	13	TRBV6-2/TRBV6-3	TRBJ2-7	many
TGCGCCAGCAGCGCAGGCGTGGGACTTTCCACAGATACGCAGTATTTT	CASSAGVGLSTDTQYF	-	16	TRBV4-3	TRBJ2-3	many
TGCGCCAGCAGCCAAGCCCCCAGGGTAGGTCGTGTCCTGACTTTC	CASSQAPRVGRVLTF	-	15	TRBV4-1	TRBJ2-6	few
TGTGCCAGCAGCTTAGATTTCAATGAGCAGTTCTTC	CASSLDFNEQFF	-	12	TRBV7-6	TRBJ2-1	large
TGTGCCAGCAGAAATAGATTAGCCAAAAACATTCAGTACTTC	CASRNRLAKNIQYF	-	14	TRBV21-1	TRBJ2-4	many
TGTGCCACCAGTGACCCGTCGTTCAATGAGCAGTTCTTC	CATSDPSFNEQFF	-	13	TRBV24-1	TRBJ2-1	many
TGTGCCACCAGCAGAGGAGACAGGTTCCCGGGGGAAGCCCAGCATTTT	CATSRGDRFPGEAQHF	-	16	TRBV15	TRBJ1-5	many
TGTGCCAGCAGCCATATCAGGGACTCCTACGAGCAGTACTTC	CASSHIRDSYEQYF	-	14	TRBV14	TRBJ2-7	-
TGTGCCAGCAGCCCAATGAAGCGCGCGGCGGTTCAGGAGACCCAGTACTTC	CASSPMKRAAVQETQYF	-	17	TRBV7-9	TRBJ2-5	few
TGTGCCAGCAGCCCCGCTTTAACCTACAATGAGCAGTTCTTC	CASSPALTYNEQFF	-	14	TRBV7-3	TRBJ2-1	many
TGCAGTGCTGGAACGCAGGGGGAGCTGTTTTTT	CSAGTQGELFF	-	11	TRBV20-1	TRBJ2-2	many
TGTGCTAGCGCGAGGGCCCTGAACACTGAAGCTTTCTTT	CASARALNTEAFF	-	13	TRBV7-7	TRBJ1-1	few
TGTGCCAGCAGCTTTTCGTCGGGGGAAGGAGAGCAGTACTTC	CASSFSSGEGEQYF	-	14	TRBV7-6	TRBJ2-7	-
TGCAGTGCCCCACCGGGGGCACGGAACACCGGGGAGCTGGTTTTT	CSAPPGARNTGELVF	-	15	TRBV20-1	TRBJ2-2	few
TGCAGTGCTTCGGACAGCCAAAGCTCCTACAATGAGCAGTTCTTC	CSASDSQSSYNEQFF	-	15	TRBV20-1	TRBJ2-1	many
TGTGCCAGCGGGCGCGAAATTTCCTATAATTCACCCCTCCACTTT	CASGREISYNSPLHF	-	15	TRBV6-5	TRBJ1-6	-
TGTGCCAGCAGTGACTACGGGGGGCTGAGCACAGATACGCAGTATTTT	CASSDYGGLSTDTQYF	-	16	TRBV6-4	TRBJ2-3	many
TGCGCCAGCAGTGACGGCGGGGGATTCTACGAGCAGTACTTC	CASSDGGGFYEQYF	TRBD2	14	TRBV10-1	TRBJ2-7	few
TGCAGTGCTAGGAGGGCTCCGGGACTAGCCTTCCATGAGCAGTTCTTC	CSARRAPGLAFHEQFF	TRBD2	16	TRBV20-1	TRBJ2-1	many
TGTGCCAGCAGCCGCCGGGACTTTGAAGCTTTCTTT	CASSRRDFEAFF	-	12	TRBV5-6	TRBJ1-1	few
TGTGCCAGCTCCTTTAACGGGCTCACCTACGAGCAGTACTTC	CASSFNGLTYEQYF	-	14	TRBV12-3/TRBV12-4	TRBJ2-7	few
TGCGCCAGCAGCCAAGGCGAAGGGGTAGTTAGCACTGAAGCTTTCTTT	CASSQGEGVVSTEAFF	-	16	TRBV4-1	TRBJ1-1	few
TGCGCCAGCAGCCCATCCCCCCTAGCGGGGGGTGGTAATGAGCAGTTCTTC	CASSPSPLAGGGNEQFF	TRBD2	17	TRBV5-1	TRBJ2-1	-
TGTGCCAGCGGGCAAGACACCATCCTACATAGCAATCAGCCCCAGCATTTT	CASGQDTILHSNQPQHF	-	17	TRBV6-2/TRBV6-3	TRBJ1-5	-
TGTGCCAGTAGTATCCGCCCCGACAGGGCTCGCACTGAAGCTTTCTTT	CASSIRPDRARTEAFF	TRBD1	16	TRBV19	TRBJ1-1	-
TGTGCCAGCTCCACGGGCGACAGGGACTCTGGGGAGCTGTTTTTT	CASSTGDRDSGELFF	-	15	TRBV6-4	TRBJ2-2	many
TGCGCCAGCAGCTTGCAAAGCTCTGGAAACACCATATATTTT	CASSLQSSGNTIYF	-	14	TRBV5-1	TRBJ1-3	many
TGTGCCAGCAGCTTGGGGGCCAACGTCCTGACTTTC	CASSLGANVLTF	-	12	TRBV5-5	TRBJ2-6	many
TGTGCCAGCCGAGGCGGGGGTAGCCACTCAGATACGCAGTATTTT	CASRGGGSHSDTQYF	TRBD2	15	TRBV4-2	TRBJ2-3	few
TGCAGTGCTAGAGACAGGGATGACTATGGCTACACCTTC	CSARDRDDYGYTF	-	13	TRBV20-1	TRBJ1-2	few